What follows describes a single T cell receptor (beta chain). Its antigen remains undetermined. One base away there is no much larger clone; base qualities are not given. The sample belongs to a study of cytomegalovirus exposure and HLA in healthy donors (dated by TCRdb to 2017 to 2019). Background for the entire study: An earlier analysis of roughly 500 of the donors reported more than 250 Gb of sequence data and roughly 110 million unique TCR beta sequences from 150 million to 200 million T cells. An early release covering roughly 580 HLA-typed donors comprised about 300 gigabases of sequencing data and some 79 million unique TCR sequences. Among the roughly 400 genotyped donors, around 81% belonged to the genetic ancestry cluster associated with self-reported Caucasian donors. The aim of the study was to test whether cataloging public T cell receptors could identify signatures of past pathogen exposure. The T cell repertoires of several hundred subjects were profiled by immunosequencing and related to cytomegalovirus serostatus. Besides the first cohort of 550 to 750 subjects, a separate validation cohort made up of about 120 different subjects was used. To predict cytomegalovirus infection status, the study brought together high-throughput TCR immunosequencing, statistical association of individual TCRs with disease status, and machine learning. To study patterns of TCR occurrence, a later analysis re-analyzed previously published TCR beta repertoires from several hundred donors and added high-resolution HLA genotyping. Rather than using new phenotypic data, the later analysis identified candidate immune exposures from TCR beta sequences and from how often those sequences occurred across donors. An earlier analysis of 450 to 750 of the donors used high-throughput TCR beta sequencing to judge whether each TCR beta V gene segment behaved as functional or pseudogenic. Donor age, sex, ethnicity and CMV serostatus were collected together with the repertoire data. A later genetic analysis used genome-wide SNP genotypes for about 65% of the 666 donors, treating that subset as a discovery cohort. Every repertoire in the discovery cohort had been generated on one and the same sequencing platform. HLA typing covered class I and class II loci at four-digit resolution. Typing coverage varied by locus: roughly 629-640 donors for A, B, C, DRB1 and DQB1; more than 500 for DQA1; about 570 for DPA1; around 490 for DPB1. Several DR-DQ haplotypes were handled as single units for association and clustering because linkage in the cohort was strong. Among around 400 genotyped donors of the cohort, an average of about 240,000 unique TCR beta nucleotide sequences was sequenced per donor, of which 15% to 20% were non-productive.

The cohort was made up of approximately 670 healthy bone marrow donors. All cohort members were sampled while nominally healthy, although unrecorded immune exposures were likely present. The donor was CMV seronegative and belonged to the group of roughly 330 seronegative cohort members. A peripheral blood sample was provided by each donor, and peripheral blood mononuclear cells were used for TCR beta sequencing. Genomic DNA extraction from the blood cell samples was performed with the Qiagen DNeasy Blood Extraction Kit. Receptors were amplified or captured by the immunoSEQ multiplex PCR assay. For the multiplex PCR, a mixture combining 60 forward primers for TCR Vbeta segments and 13 reverse primers for TCR Jbeta segments was used. A multiplex PCR assay on genomic DNA amplified the CDR3 region of rearranged TCR beta genes. Amplified TCR beta libraries were sequenced as 87-base-pair reads on the Illumina HiSeq System. The authors' analysis ran thus. In a later analysis, tens of millions of unique TCR beta chains were counted across the 500 to 850 repertoires, and around 10 million of these chains were shared by at least two donors. To remove PCR and sequencing errors, raw reads were error-corrected and collapsed into unique sequences using a nearest-neighbor algorithm that merged closely related sequences. CDR3 sequences were aligned to IMGT reference sequences to assign V, D and J gene segments. For a sequence to be retained, a match of at least six nucleotides to both a V gene segment and a J gene segment was required. Rearrangements were called productive when the CDR3 lacked stop codons and stayed in frame with V and J; all others were non-productive. Following IMGT convention, CDR3 was defined as the stretch from the second conserved V-encoded cysteine up to the conserved J-encoded phenylalanine. Sequences without an unambiguous match to a single V gene segment were excluded from the earlier analysis of about 600 of the donors. An earlier analysis of approximately 590 of the donors called V segments functional above 56.7% productive rearrangements and segregating when the between-donor standard deviation exceeded 5%. A statistical classification framework was developed to diagnose cytomegalovirus status using the catalog of TCR beta chain sequences. In a later analysis, TCR nucleotide sequences were compared against IMGT/GENE-DB human TR gene sequences so that V and J genes could be assigned. The TCRdist pipeline was used in a later analysis to assign CDR3 sequences and most-parsimonious VDJ recombination scenarios. A later analysis defined each TCR beta chain by its CDR3 amino acid sequence plus V-gene family, and excluded reads lacking a unique V-gene family. A later analysis removed 500 to 600 highly shared, low-generation-probability nucleotide sequences to deal with suspected cross-contamination and a sequencing artifact. In a later analysis, a clonal expansion index was calculated for each public chain from normalized within-repertoire ranks of inferred template counts. Generation probabilities in a later analysis came from a VDJ recombination model fitted to out-of-frame rearrangements, and those results were checked against IGoR. In a later analysis, hypergeometric tests were used to score TCR-TCR, TCR-HLA and TCR-CMV co-occurrence, with a repertoire-size bias correction applied to TCR pairs. To estimate false discovery rates, a later analysis permuted the HLA or CMV assignments 20 times. In a later analysis, co-occurring TCRs were grouped with DBSCAN, and TCRdist sequence similarity was added when clustering was performed within HLA-allele-positive subsets. For co-occurrence clustering, repertoires with fewer than 30,000 or more than 120,000 public chains were excluded, along with about five repertoires with anomalous nucleotide sharing. Imported from immuneACCESS, the table was reduced by TCRdb to in-frame sequences with V and J called. These copies leave out some clones; in studies compared against another copy, an unresolved V gene accounts for under half, and the cause of the remainder is not known. V and J calls and clone size are given by that table; D and trimming were obtained from the DNA. This sample has about 200,000 clones in its table, and around 82% of those were observed once. Less than 3% of the sample is taken by the ten largest.

Findings and caveats that apply to the study as a whole: Cytomegalovirus status was reported to be diagnosed by the classifier with high specificity and sensitivity in both the original and validation cohorts. Linkage disequilibrium might explain the correlated functional status among segregating V segments, but an unknown experimental factor could not be excluded. Most TCR sequences were observed very rarely across donors, whereas some public TCRs were present in many individuals. In a later analysis, 15,000 to 20,000 TCR beta sequences were associated with specific HLA alleles at a false discovery rate of 0.05. According to the authors, the approach could potentially be generalized to other disease states and immunological phenotypes. In vitro tests confirmed that three of the cytomegalovirus-associated TCR beta chains recognize cytomegalovirus antigens. Some IMGT-functional V segments, including TRBV6-2 and TRBV6-3, could not be told apart with the 87-base-pair reads, so those segments were excluded. In a later analysis, most CMV-associated TCR beta chains were found to appear HLA-restricted, with HLA associations seemingly driven largely by CMV exposure. In a later analysis, HLA-associated TCR beta chains were found to be more clonally expanded and to have lower generation probabilities than equally common non-associated chains. Immune exposure information for the cohort was limited to CMV serostatus. A further reported finding was that TCR beta sequences accurately predicted the HLA-A and HLA-B alleles for most subjects in the first cohort. An earlier analysis of approximately 530 of the donors showed that most TCR beta V segments appeared in productive rearrangements either about 90% or about 30% of the time, which broadly matched IMGT annotations. Only TCR beta chains were sequenced in this cohort, and the absence of alpha or paired-chain data limited detectable features. In the study, some 160 TCR beta chains were listed as associated with cytomegalovirus. In a later genetic analysis, a missense DCLRE1C variant was associated with V-gene and J-gene trimming of TCR beta chains, and the association was replicated in an independent cohort. Strong co-occurrence of HLA alleles, especially DR and DQ, made assigning TCR associations to individual alleles difficult. A later analysis reported that several top co-occurrence clusters appeared linked to parvovirus B19, influenza, CMV and Epstein-Barr virus. In a later analysis, the rate of TCR association differed among HLA loci, with DRB1 alleles having the most associated TCRs and HLA-C alleles having the fewest. Because HLA typing was unavailable for some donors at each locus, only the typed subset was used in association tests. A cluster of highly shared sequence variants was judged likely to be a technical artifact of the sequencing pipeline. Presence/absence analyses assumed roughly uniform sequencing depth across donors, an assumption that may not hold. Because counts were too low, more than 15 rarely observed V segments, including chromosome 9 orphons, were left out of the earlier analysis of a few hundred of the donors. In a later genetic analysis, fewer N-insertions in productive TCRs were reported among donors in an Asian-associated ancestry cluster than the roughly 640-donor mean.

Looking up the germline V gene yields CDR1 SGHNT and CDR2 YENEEA. The CDR3 has 15 amino acids, counting the end cysteine and phenylalanine. The DNA shown is the 45-base CDR3, in frame from base 1. Deletion took 5 bases off V and 0 bases off J, with a span of 11 bases between the germline ends. This sequence uses TRBV11-3 and TRBJ2-1, and possibly TRBD2, on 6 matching bases. The receptor was isolated from a woman aged 25-40 years in good health and CMV-seronegative. Sequencing input: PBMCs. The CDR3 protein sequence reads: CASSRGESSYNEQFF. The sequence in DNA is TGTGCCAGCAGCCGCGGGGAAAGCTCCTACAATGAGCAGTTCTTC.